A selection of T cell receptor beta chains follows, all from one sample in a study of cytomegalovirus exposure and HLA in healthy donors. TCRdb's table, derived via immunoSEQ multiplex PCR, lists solely in-frame clones and lacks some. The repertoire holds 150,000 to 200,000 clones, with about 80% as singletons. Material: PBMCs. The source of these receptors is a man younger than 35 in good health and CMV-seropositive. CDR3s leave out the opening cysteine and the closing phenylalanine or tryptophan. Not all rows give a size; the values are once, few, many and, for expanded clones, a class.

CDR3 protein: ASSSPRKGEVEQF
V gene: TRBV6-5
clone size: once
J gene: TRBJ2-1

CDR3 protein: ASSHRGQGAINLMNTEAF
V gene: TRBV4-1
clone size: NA
J gene: TRBJ1-1

CDR3 protein: ASRPTLQAGELF
V gene: TRBV5-4
clone size: few
J gene: TRBJ2-2

CDR3 protein: ASSLRTGELF
V gene: TRBV28
clone size: NA
J gene: TRBJ2-2

CDR3 protein: ASSEGRGYGYT
V gene: TRBV6-1
clone size: NA
J gene: TRBJ1-2

CDR3 protein: ASSPPDGGAYGYT
V gene: TRBV18
clone size: few
J gene: TRBJ1-2

CDR3 protein: ASSLGGPMNIQY
V gene: TRBV28
clone size: once
J gene: TRBJ2-4

CDR3 protein: SGGVYNEQF
V gene: TRBV20-1
clone size: NA
J gene: TRBJ2-1

CDR3 protein: ASSIPLTGDEKLF
V gene: TRBV28
clone size: once
J gene: TRBJ1-4

CDR3 protein: ASSSAGRWELF
V gene: TRBV5-1
clone size: NA
J gene: TRBJ2-2

CDR3 protein: ASRTGQGTKNIQY
V gene: TRBV6-6
clone size: NA
J gene: TRBJ2-4

CDR3 protein: ASSIRAANPEKLF
V gene: TRBV19
clone size: NA
J gene: TRBJ1-4

CDR3 protein: ASSLGTSTEAF
V gene: TRBV19
clone size: NA
J gene: TRBJ1-1

CDR3 protein: ASSRGERETQY
V gene: TRBV5-1
clone size: NA
J gene: TRBJ2-5

CDR3 protein: ASSQGPPVLSGNTIY
V gene: TRBV14
clone size: NA
J gene: TRBJ1-3

CDR3 protein: ASSQGITGNLGTQH
V gene: TRBV4-1
clone size: NA
J gene: TRBJ1-5

CDR3 protein: SVESGRAGGYT
V gene: TRBV29-1
clone size: NA
J gene: TRBJ1-2

CDR3 protein: ATSPLGQKYEQY
V gene: TRBV15
clone size: NA
J gene: TRBJ2-7

CDR3 protein: ASNDKTGGGTEAF
V gene: TRBV2
clone size: NA
J gene: TRBJ1-1

CDR3 protein: ASSYSIGAAEAF
V gene: TRBV6-5
clone size: NA
J gene: TRBJ1-1

CDR3 protein: SVEGQAHYGYT
V gene: TRBV29-1
clone size: NA
J gene: TRBJ1-2

CDR3 protein: ASSPQGMYTGELF
V gene: TRBV27
clone size: NA
J gene: TRBJ2-2

CDR3 protein: SVGQRYNEQF
V gene: TRBV29-1
clone size: once
J gene: TRBJ2-1

CDR3 protein: ASSIGQGNEAF
V gene: TRBV19
clone size: NA
J gene: TRBJ1-1

CDR3 protein: ASSQAGGGYQPQH
V gene: TRBV4-1
clone size: NA
J gene: TRBJ1-5

CDR3 protein: ASSSWTGNNGYT
V gene: TRBV11-2
clone size: NA
J gene: TRBJ1-2

CDR3 protein: ASSRSGTLNYGYT
V gene: TRBV11-2
clone size: once
J gene: TRBJ1-2

CDR3 protein: ASSLVGEVDYGYT
V gene: TRBV5-1
clone size: NA
J gene: TRBJ1-2

CDR3 protein: ASSLSSGFFNEQF
V gene: TRBV27
clone size: NA
J gene: TRBJ2-1

CDR3 protein: ASSLVAGEQF
V gene: TRBV7-8
clone size: NA
J gene: TRBJ2-1

CDR3 protein: ASSDRDSDTEAF
V gene: TRBV7-2
clone size: once
J gene: TRBJ1-1

CDR3 protein: ASMDTGQGVFGYT
V gene: TRBV6-5
clone size: NA
J gene: TRBJ1-2

CDR3 protein: ASSTDTYGYT
V gene: TRBV19
clone size: once
J gene: TRBJ1-2

CDR3 protein: ASRRLTGDGYT
V gene: TRBV19
clone size: once
J gene: TRBJ1-2

CDR3 protein: ASSQRLQISNSPLH
V gene: TRBV4-3
clone size: NA
J gene: TRBJ1-6

CDR3 protein: ASRDWSRMTDTQY
V gene: TRBV6-5
clone size: NA
J gene: TRBJ2-3

CDR3 protein: ASSQVQGGEQY
V gene: TRBV4-1
clone size: NA
J gene: TRBJ2-7

CDR3 protein: ASSRSSYNEQF
V gene: TRBV19
clone size: NA
J gene: TRBJ2-1

CDR3 protein: ASSLVVQGGNEQY
V gene: TRBV7-2
clone size: NA
J gene: TRBJ2-7

CDR3 protein: ASSLDSYGYT
V gene: TRBV28
clone size: NA
J gene: TRBJ1-2

CDR3 protein: ASSPQGATNTGELF
V gene: TRBV9
clone size: NA
J gene: TRBJ2-2

CDR3 protein: ASSLGSDTEAF
V gene: TRBV7-9
clone size: NA
J gene: TRBJ1-1

CDR3 protein: ASSQVVADTQY
V gene: TRBV14
clone size: NA
J gene: TRBJ2-3

CDR3 protein: ASSLNRGTEAF
V gene: TRBV2
clone size: NA
J gene: TRBJ1-1

CDR3 protein: ASSYGPKGSDQPQH
V gene: TRBV6-5
clone size: once
J gene: TRBJ1-5

CDR3 protein: ASSTGLGYGYT
V gene: TRBV28
clone size: few
J gene: TRBJ1-2

CDR3 protein: ASSLGGPGELF
V gene: TRBV28
clone size: NA
J gene: TRBJ2-2

CDR3 protein: ASSLGLLAGDVNEQF
V gene: TRBV5-1
clone size: NA
J gene: TRBJ2-1

CDR3 protein: ASSLRRETPGELF
V gene: TRBV7-9
clone size: NA
J gene: TRBJ2-2

CDR3 protein: ASSLVQGTGELF
V gene: TRBV7-8
clone size: NA
J gene: TRBJ2-2

CDR3 protein: ASSYVGQASYAQY
V gene: TRBV6-6
clone size: NA
J gene: TRBJ2-7

CDR3 protein: ASSLVGQALTDTQY
V gene: TRBV11-2
clone size: NA
J gene: TRBJ2-3

CDR3 protein: ASSEAGTAGYNEQF
V gene: TRBV2
clone size: NA
J gene: TRBJ2-1